The following is a T cell receptor beta chain sequence with its context. This sample is drawn from a study of blood T cell repertoires in COVID-19. Overall study context: There were acute and convalescent COVID-19 samples, and they came from the United States, Italy and Spain. PBMCs, B-cell-depleted T cells, or T cells were the source of the cDNA or gDNA that made up the material.

Germline-derived CDR1 and CDR2 are LNHDA and SQIVND (reference sequence). This CDR3 has 13 residues. Trimming at V came to 7 bases and at J to 6 bases, leaving 8 bases not matched to a gene. Seattle cases were enrolled at active infection and followed longitudinally. The protocol was immunoSEQ multiplex PCR, while the TCRdb copy is restricted to in-frame clones and leaves out a portion. The sample lists roughly 54,000 clones; approximately 90% were seen once. The J gene is TRBJ2-5, the V gene TRBV19; 7 positions match TRBD1. This clonotype was obtained from an older woman with COVID-19, enrolled during active disease. The sample consisted of peripheral blood. For the CDR3, the DNA is TGTGCCAGTACCACGACAGGGTCGCAGACCCAGTACTTC. It is translated as CASTTTGSQTQYF.